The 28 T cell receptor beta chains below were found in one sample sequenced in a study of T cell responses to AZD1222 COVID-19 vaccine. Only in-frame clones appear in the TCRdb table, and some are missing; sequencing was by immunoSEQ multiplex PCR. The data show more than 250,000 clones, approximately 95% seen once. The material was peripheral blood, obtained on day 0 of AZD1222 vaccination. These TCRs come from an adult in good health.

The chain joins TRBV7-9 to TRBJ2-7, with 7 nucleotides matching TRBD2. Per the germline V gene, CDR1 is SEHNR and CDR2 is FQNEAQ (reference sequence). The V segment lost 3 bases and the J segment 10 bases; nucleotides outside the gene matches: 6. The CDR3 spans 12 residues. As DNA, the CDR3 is TGTGCCAGCAGCTTGCCACGGACTAGTCAGTACTTC. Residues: CASSLPRTSQYF.

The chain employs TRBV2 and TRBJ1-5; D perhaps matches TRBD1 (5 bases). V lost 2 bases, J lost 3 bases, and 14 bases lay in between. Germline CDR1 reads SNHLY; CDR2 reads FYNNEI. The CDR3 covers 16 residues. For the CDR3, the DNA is TGTGCCAGCAGTGAATTCGGTAGGGGCAACAATCAGCCCCAGCATTTT. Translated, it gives CASSEFGRGNNQPQHF.

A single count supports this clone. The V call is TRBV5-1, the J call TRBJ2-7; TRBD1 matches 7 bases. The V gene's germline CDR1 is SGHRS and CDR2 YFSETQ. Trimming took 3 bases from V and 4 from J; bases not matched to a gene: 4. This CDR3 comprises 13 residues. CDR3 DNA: TGCGCCAGCAGCTCGACAGGGCCTTACGAGCAGTACTTC. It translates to CASSSTGPYEQYF.

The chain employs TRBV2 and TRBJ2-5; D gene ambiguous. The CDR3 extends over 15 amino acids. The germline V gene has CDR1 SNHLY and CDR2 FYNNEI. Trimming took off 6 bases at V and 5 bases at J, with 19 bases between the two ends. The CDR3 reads CASSPSALEWETQYF. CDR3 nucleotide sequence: TGTGCCAGCAGCCCATCCGCCCTAGAGTGGGAGACCCAGTACTTC.

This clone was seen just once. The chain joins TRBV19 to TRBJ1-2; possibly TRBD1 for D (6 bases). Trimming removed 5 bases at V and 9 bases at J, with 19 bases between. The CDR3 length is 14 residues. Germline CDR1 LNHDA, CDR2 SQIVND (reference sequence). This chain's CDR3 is CASSFRTEGQSYTF. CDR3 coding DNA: TGTGCCAGTAGTTTCCGGACAGAGGGCCAAAGCTACACCTTC.

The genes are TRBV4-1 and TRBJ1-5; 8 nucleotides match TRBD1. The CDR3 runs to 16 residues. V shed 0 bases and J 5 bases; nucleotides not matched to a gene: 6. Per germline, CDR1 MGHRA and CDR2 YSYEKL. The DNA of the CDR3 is TGCGCCAGCAGCCAAGACCCAGGGGGCTTCGATCAGCCCCAGCATTTT. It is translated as CASSQDPGGFDQPQHF.

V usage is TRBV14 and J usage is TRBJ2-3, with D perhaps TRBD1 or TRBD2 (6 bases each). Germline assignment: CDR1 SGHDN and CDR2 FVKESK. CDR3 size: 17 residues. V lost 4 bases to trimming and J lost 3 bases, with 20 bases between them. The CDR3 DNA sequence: TGTGCCAGCAGCCCAACCCTCGGGGGCGAGGGGACAGATACGCAGTATTTT. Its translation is CASSPTLGGEGTDTQYF.

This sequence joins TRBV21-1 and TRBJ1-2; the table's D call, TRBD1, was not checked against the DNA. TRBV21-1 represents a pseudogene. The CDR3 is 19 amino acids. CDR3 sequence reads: CASSSLRTGHCAVNYGYTF. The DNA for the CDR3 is TGTGCCAGCAGCAGCCTGAGAACGGGACACTGTGCTGTTAATTATGGCTACACCTTC.

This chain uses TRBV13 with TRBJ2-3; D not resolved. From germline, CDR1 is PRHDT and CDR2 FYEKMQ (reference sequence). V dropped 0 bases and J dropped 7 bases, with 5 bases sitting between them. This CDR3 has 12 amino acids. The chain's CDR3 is CASSLGQNTQYF. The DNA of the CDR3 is TGTGCCAGCAGCTTAGGGCAGAATACGCAGTATTTT. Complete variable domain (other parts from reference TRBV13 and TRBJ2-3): AAGVIQSPRHLIKEKRETATLKCYPIPRHDTVYWYQQGPGQDPQFLISFYEKMQSDKGSIPDRFSAQQFSDYHSELNMSSLELGDSALYFCASSLGQNTQYFGPGTRLTVL.

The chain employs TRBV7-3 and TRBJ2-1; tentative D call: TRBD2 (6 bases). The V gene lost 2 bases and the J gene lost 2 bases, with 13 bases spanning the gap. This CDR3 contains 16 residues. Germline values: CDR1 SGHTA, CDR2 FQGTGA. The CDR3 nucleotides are TGTGCCAGCAGCTTACGTGGGACTGGTCCCTACAATGAGCAGTTCTTC. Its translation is CASSLRGTGPYNEQFF.

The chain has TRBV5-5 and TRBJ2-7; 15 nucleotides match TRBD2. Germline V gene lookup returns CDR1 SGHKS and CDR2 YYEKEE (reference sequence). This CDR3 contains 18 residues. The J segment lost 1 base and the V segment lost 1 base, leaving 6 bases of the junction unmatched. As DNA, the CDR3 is TGTGCCAGCAGCTTGTTGGGACTAGCGGGAGGCTTGTCCTACGAGCAGTACTTC. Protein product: CASSLLGLAGGLSYEQYF.

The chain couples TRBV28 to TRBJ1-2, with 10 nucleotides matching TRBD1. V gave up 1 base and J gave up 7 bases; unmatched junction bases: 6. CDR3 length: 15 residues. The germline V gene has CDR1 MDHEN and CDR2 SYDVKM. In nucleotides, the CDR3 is TGTGCCAGCAGTTTATTCGGACAGGGGGGGCGTGGCTACACCTTC. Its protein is CASSLFGQGGRGYTF.

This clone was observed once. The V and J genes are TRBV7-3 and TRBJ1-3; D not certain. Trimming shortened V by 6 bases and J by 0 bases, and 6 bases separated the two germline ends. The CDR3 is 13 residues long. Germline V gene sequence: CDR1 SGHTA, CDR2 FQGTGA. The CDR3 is CASSQNSGNTIYF. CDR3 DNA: TGTGCCAGCAGTCAAAACTCTGGAAACACCATATATTTT.

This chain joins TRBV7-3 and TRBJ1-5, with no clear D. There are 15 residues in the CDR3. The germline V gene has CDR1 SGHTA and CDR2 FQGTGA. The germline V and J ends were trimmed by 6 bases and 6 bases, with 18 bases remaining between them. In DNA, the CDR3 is TGTGCCAGCAGAATAAATGTGAGACTCTGTCAGCCCCAGCATTTT. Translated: CASRINVRLCQPQHF. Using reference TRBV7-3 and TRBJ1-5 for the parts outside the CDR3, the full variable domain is GAGVSQTPSNKVTEKGKYVELRCDPISGHTALYWYRQSLGQGPEFLIYFQGTGAADDSGLPNDRFFAVRPEGSVSTLKIQRTERGDSAVYLCASRINVRLCQPQHFGDGTRLSIL.

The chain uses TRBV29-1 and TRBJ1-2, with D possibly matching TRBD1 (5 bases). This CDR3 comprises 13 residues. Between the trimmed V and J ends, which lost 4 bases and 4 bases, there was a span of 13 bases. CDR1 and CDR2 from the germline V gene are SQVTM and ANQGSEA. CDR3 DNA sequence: TGCAGCGTTGCCCCCGGGGCTGCCTATGGCTACACCTTC. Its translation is CSVAPGAAYGYTF.

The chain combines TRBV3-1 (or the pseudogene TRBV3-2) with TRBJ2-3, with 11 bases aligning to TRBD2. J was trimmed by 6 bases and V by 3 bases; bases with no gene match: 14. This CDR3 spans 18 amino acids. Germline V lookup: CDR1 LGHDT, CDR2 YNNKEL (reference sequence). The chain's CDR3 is CASSQGSSGGVRMDTQYF. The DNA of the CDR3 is TGTGCCAGCAGCCAGGGGAGTAGCGGGGGGGTGAGGATGGATACGCAGTATTTT.

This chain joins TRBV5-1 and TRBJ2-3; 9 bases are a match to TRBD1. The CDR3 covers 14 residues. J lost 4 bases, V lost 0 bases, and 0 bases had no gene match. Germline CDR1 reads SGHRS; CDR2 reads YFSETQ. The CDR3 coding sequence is TGCGCCAGCAGCTTGGGACAGGGGGCAGATACGCAGTATTTT. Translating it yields CASSLGQGADTQYF.

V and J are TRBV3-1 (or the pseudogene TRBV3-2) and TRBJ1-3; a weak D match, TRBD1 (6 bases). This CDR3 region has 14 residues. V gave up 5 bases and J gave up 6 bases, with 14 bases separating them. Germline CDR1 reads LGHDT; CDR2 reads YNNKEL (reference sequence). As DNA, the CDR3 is TGTGCCAGCAGCTACCAGGGGATAGAAAACACCATATATTTT. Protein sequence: CASSYQGIENTIYF.

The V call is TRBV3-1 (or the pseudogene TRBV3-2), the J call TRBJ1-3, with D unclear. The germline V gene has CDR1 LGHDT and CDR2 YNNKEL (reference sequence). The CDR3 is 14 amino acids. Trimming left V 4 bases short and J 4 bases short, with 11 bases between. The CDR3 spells CASSPRVPGNTIYF. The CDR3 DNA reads TGTGCCAGCAGCCCCCGGGTGCCCGGAAACACCATATATTTT.

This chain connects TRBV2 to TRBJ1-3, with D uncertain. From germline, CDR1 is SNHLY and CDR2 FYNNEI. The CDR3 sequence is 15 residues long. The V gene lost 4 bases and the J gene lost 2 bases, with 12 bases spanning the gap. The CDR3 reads CASSAGRMPGNTIYF. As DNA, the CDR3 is TGTGCCAGCAGTGCAGGCAGGATGCCTGGAAACACCATATATTTT.

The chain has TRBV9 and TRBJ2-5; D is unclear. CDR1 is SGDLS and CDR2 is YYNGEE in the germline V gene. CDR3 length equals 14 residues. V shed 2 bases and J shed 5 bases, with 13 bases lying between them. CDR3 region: CASSVGSLRETQYF. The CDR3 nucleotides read TGTGCCAGCAGCGTTGGAAGTCTGAGGGAGACCCAGTACTTC.

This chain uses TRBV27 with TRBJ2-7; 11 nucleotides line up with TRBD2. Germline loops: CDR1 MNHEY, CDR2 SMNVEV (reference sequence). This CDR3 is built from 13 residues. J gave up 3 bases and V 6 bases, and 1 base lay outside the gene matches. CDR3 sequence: CASSGTSGYEQYF. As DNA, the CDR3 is TGTGCCAGCAGCGGGACTAGCGGCTACGAGCAGTACTTC.

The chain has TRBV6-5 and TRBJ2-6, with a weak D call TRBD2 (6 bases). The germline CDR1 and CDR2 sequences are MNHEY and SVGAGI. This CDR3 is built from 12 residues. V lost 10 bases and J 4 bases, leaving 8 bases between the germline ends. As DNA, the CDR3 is TGTGCCACCCGGGGGGGGGCCAACGTCCTGACTTTC. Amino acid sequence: CATRGGANVLTF.

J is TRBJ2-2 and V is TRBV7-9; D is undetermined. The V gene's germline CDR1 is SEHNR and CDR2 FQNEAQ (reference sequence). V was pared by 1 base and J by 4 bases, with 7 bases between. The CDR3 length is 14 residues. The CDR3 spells CASSLVPTTGELFF. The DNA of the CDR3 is TGTGCCAGCAGCTTAGTTCCGACCACCGGGGAGCTGTTTTTT.

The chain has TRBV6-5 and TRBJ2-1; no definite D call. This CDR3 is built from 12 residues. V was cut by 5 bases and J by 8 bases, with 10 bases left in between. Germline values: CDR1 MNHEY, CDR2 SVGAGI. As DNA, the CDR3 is TGTGCCAGCAGTACGGCCGGCGATGAGCAGTTCTTC. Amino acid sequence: CASSTAGDEQFF.

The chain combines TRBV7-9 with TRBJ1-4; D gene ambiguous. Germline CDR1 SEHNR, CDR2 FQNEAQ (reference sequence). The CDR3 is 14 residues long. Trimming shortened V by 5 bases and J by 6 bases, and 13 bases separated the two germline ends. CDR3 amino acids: CASSRGRPYEKLFF. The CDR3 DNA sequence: TGTGCCAGCAGCCGTGGACGGCCTTATGAAAAACTGTTTTTT.

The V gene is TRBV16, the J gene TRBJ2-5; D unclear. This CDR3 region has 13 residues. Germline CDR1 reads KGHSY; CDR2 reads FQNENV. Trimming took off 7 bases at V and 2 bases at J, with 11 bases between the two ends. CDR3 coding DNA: TGTGCCAGCACGGCCGGCCTACAAGAGACCCAGTACTTC. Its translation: CASTAGLQETQYF.

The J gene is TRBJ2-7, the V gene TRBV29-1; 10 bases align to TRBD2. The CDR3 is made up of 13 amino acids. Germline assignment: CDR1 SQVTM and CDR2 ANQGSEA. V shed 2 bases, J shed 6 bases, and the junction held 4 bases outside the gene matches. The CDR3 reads CSVERSGRSEQYF. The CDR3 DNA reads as TGCAGCGTTGAACGTAGCGGGAGGAGCGAGCAGTACTTC.